Below, 32 T cell receptor beta chains from the same sample are listed, as sequenced in a study of low-dose radiotherapy and immunotherapy resistance in tumors. Time point denoted: before trial treatment. TCRs underwent roughly 19 PCR cycles of amplification with a constant-region primer and V-primer adapter. TCRdb recomputed calls from the reads with MiXCR, one row per CDR3 protein. The sample carries about 47,000 distinct CDR3 sequences, about 10% recorded once. The specimen comprised PBMCs, sampled before treatment. Receptors were obtained from a female donor with ovarian cancer.

As DNA, the CDR3 is TGTGCCAGTGGTGACAGGACCTACGAGCAGTACTTC. It codes for CASGDRTYEQYF. This chain links TRBV6-8 with TRBJ2-7; weak D call: TRBD1 (6 bases). The germline V and J ends were trimmed by 9 bases and 2 bases, with 11 bases remaining between them. The CDR3 extends over 12 amino acids. Germline V gene lookup returns CDR1 MNHGY and CDR2 SAAAGT.

In its sample, this clonotype was seen many times. This rearrangement joins TRBV19 to TRBJ2-5, with D possibly TRBD2 on 5 matching bases. The CDR3 covers 13 residues. Germline CDR1 reads LNHDA; CDR2 reads SQIVND (reference sequence). Trimming shortened V by 5 bases and J by 5 bases, and 12 bases separated the two germline ends. The CDR3 protein is CASSPGSWETQYF. In nucleotides, the CDR3 is TGTGCCAGTAGTCCGGGGAGTTGGGAGACCCAGTACTTC.

This clonotype was observed a few times. The J gene is TRBJ2-1, the V gene TRBV5-1, with unresolved D. Trimming removed 0 bases from V and 10 bases from J, with 11 bases in between. The germline gives CDR1 SGHRS, CDR2 YFSETQ. The CDR3 has 13 residues. CDR3 DNA: TGCGCCAGCAGCTTGGGCAGCTCCTACGAGCAGTTCTTC. Translated, it gives CASSLGSSYEQFF.

Ten or more counts support this clonotype. The chain recombines TRBV4-2 with TRBJ1-2, with TRBD1 matching 7 bases. Germline values: CDR1 LGHNA, CDR2 YNFKEQ. The CDR3 sequence is 17 residues long. Trimming cost V 1 base and J 5 bases; bases outside gene matches: 13. The CDR3 loop reads CASSQVRGGQGEYGYTF. The CDR3 nucleotides read TGTGCCAGCAGCCAAGTTCGGGGGGGCCAGGGGGAATATGGCTACACCTTC.

This clonotype was recorded many times. J is TRBJ1-4 and V is TRBV14; D perhaps matches TRBD1 (5 bases). The V end lost 4 bases, the J end lost 7 bases, and 13 bases lay between the germline ends. From germline, CDR1 is SGHDN and CDR2 FVKESK. CDR3 size: 14 residues. This CDR3 is CASSPTVGGEKLFF. CDR3 DNA: TGTGCCAGCAGCCCGACAGTCGGAGGTGAAAAACTGTTTTTT.

The sample holds many counts of this clonotype. The chain joins TRBV3-1 to TRBJ2-5, with D unclear. Per germline, CDR1 LGHDT and CDR2 YNNKEL (reference sequence). This CDR3 contains 13 residues. Between the trimmed V and J ends, which lost 3 bases and 2 bases, there was a span of 7 bases. CDR3 sequence: CASSQPGQETQYF. The CDR3 nucleotides are TGTGCCAGCAGCCAGCCCGGGCAAGAGACCCAGTACTTC.

This clonotype has at least ten counts. V and J are TRBV28 and TRBJ2-7, with TRBD1 matching over 9 bases. J gave up 9 bases and V 6 bases, and 3 bases lay outside the gene matches. The CDR3 runs 11 residues. Per the germline V gene, CDR1 is MDHEN and CDR2 is SYDVKM. CDR3 in DNA: TGTGCCAGCAGAACAGGGGGCGGGCAGTACTTC. Its translation is CASRTGGGQYF.

The table lists this clonotype with many counts. The chain recombines TRBV28 with TRBJ1-5; TRBD1 matches 9 bases. The germline CDR1 and CDR2 sequences are MDHEN and SYDVKM. There are 17 residues in the CDR3. J lost 6 bases, V lost 3 bases, and 12 bases had no gene match. DNA for the CDR3: TGTGCCAGCAGTTTGGGATCAAAACAGGGGGCGGGTCAGCCCCAGCATTTT. This translates into CASSLGSKQGAGQPQHF.

This clonotype was recorded at least ten times. This rearrangement joins TRBV28 to TRBJ2-1, with D perhaps TRBD2 (6 bases). V lost 4 bases, J lost 2 bases, and 6 bases lay in between. This CDR3 region has 13 residues. Germline loops: CDR1 MDHEN, CDR2 SYDVKM. The DNA of the CDR3 is TGTGCCAGCAGTTGGGGGGCCTACAATGAGCAGTTCTTC. It yields the protein CASSWGAYNEQFF.

This clonotype was detected many times. V usage is TRBV23-1 and J usage is TRBJ1-4; the D gene is possibly TRBD1 (5 bases). TRBV23-1 is filed as an ORF, its function uncertain. This CDR3 is built from 16 residues. V dropped 11 bases and J dropped 0 bases, with 19 bases sitting between them. The CDR3 here is CAGVGGDHATNEKLFF. Written as DNA, the CDR3 is TGCGCCGGGGTTGGCGGGGACCACGCAACTAATGAAAAACTGTTTTTT.

The chain joins TRBV12-3 or TRBV12-4 to TRBJ2-3, with TRBD1 identical over 9 bases. CDR3 length: 15 amino acids. V was clipped by 5 bases and J by 3 bases; unmatched bases: 6. This chain's CDR3 is CASSHHRGRTDTQYF. In nucleotides, the CDR3 is TGTGCCAGCAGTCATCACAGGGGGCGAACAGATACGCAGTATTTT.

Details on this clonotype: A far larger clone differs by one base, so this is likely a read error. The CDR3 nucleotides are TGCGCCAGCAGCCCGGGGGGACTAGCGGGTGAGCAGTACTTC. Translated, it gives CASSPGGLAGEQYF. This chain joins TRBV5-1 and TRBJ2-7, with TRBD2 identical over 12 bases. CDR3 size: 14 residues. V shed 4 bases, J shed 7 bases, and the junction held 6 bases outside the gene matches. Germline lookup yields CDR1 SGHRS and CDR2 YFSETQ.

This clonotype has a count of ten or more. V usage is TRBV7-3 and J usage is TRBJ2-5, with D maybe TRBD2 (6 bases). This CDR3 spans 16 amino acids. V lost 5 bases and J lost 1, with 17 bases in between. In germline, CDR1 is SGHTA, CDR2 FQGTGA. The CDR3 reads CASSHRRGRAQETQYF. DNA of the CDR3: TGTGCCAGCAGCCACAGGCGGGGTCGGGCCCAAGAGACCCAGTACTTC.

This clonotype was seen ten or more times. This sequence joins TRBV7-9 and TRBJ1-3; D ambiguous. Trimming shortened V by 0 bases and J by 3 bases, and 6 bases separated the two germline ends. Germline assignment: CDR1 SEHNR and CDR2 FQNEAQ (reference sequence). The CDR3 spans 14 residues. The chain's CDR3 is CASSLATLGNTIYF. CDR3 nucleotide sequence: TGTGCCAGCAGCTTAGCGACGCTTGGAAACACCATATATTTT. Variable domain in full (rest from reference TRBV7-9 and TRBJ1-3): DTGVSQNPRHKITKRGQNVTFRCDPISEHNRLYWYRQTLGQGPEFLTYFQNEAQLEKSRLLSDRFSAERPKGSFSTLEIQRTEQGDSAMYLCASSLATLGNTIYFGEGSWLTVV.

Ten or more counts support this clonotype. The rearrangement links TRBV19 to TRBJ2-7; the match to TRBD1 covers 9 bases. Unmatched junction bases numbered 9, after V lost 6 bases and J lost 6 bases. Germline lookup yields CDR1 LNHDA and CDR2 SQIVND (reference sequence). This CDR3 contains 14 residues. The CDR3 spells CASSQQGAGGEQYF. The CDR3 DNA reads TGTGCCAGTAGCCAACAGGGGGCTGGTGGCGAGCAGTACTTC. The full variable domain, completed using reference TRBV19 and TRBJ2-7, is DGGITQSPKYLFRKEGQNVTLSCEQNLNHDAMYWYRQDPGQGLRLIYYSQIVNDFQKGDIAEGYSVSREKKESFPLTVTSAQKNPTAFYLCASSQQGAGGEQYFGPGTRLTVT.

This clonotype was observed many times. CDR3 amino acids: CASSRQGEEKLFF. The CDR3 DNA follows: TGTGCCAGCAGTAGACAGGGGGAAGAAAAACTGTTTTTT. The V call is TRBV6-6, the J call TRBJ1-4, with 9 bases matching TRBD1. Germline assignment: CDR1 MNHNY and CDR2 SVGAGI (reference sequence). There are 13 residues in the CDR3. V shed 5 bases and J 8 bases; nucleotides not matched to a gene: 3.

Many counts were recorded for this clonotype. The genes are TRBV3-1 and TRBJ2-7, with a weak D call TRBD1 (6 bases). Germline CDR1 reads LGHDT; CDR2 reads YNNKEL (reference sequence). Trimming shortened V by 2 bases and J by 0 bases, and 11 bases separated the two germline ends. The CDR3 extends over 15 amino acids. CDR3 DNA: TGTGCCAGCAGCCAACAGACAGGAAACTCCTACGAGCAGTACTTC. This encodes CASSQQTGNSYEQYF.

This clonotype has a count of ten or more. The rearrangement joins TRBV29-1 to TRBJ1-2, with D possibly being TRBD1 (6 bases). Trimming shortened V by 4 bases and J by 7 bases, and 7 bases separated the two germline ends. Germline V gives CDR1 SQVTM, CDR2 ANQGSEA. The CDR3 has 10 amino acids. CDR3 sequence: CSVGDTGYTF. The CDR3 bases are TGCAGCGTTGGGGACACTGGCTACACCTTC.

In this sample, this clonotype turned up many times. V and J are TRBV5-1 and TRBJ1-5; D remains ambiguous. Trimming left V 0 bases short and J 3 bases short, with 7 bases between. CDR3 length: 14 amino acids. Germline values: CDR1 SGHRS, CDR2 YFSETQ. As DNA, the CDR3 is TGCGCCAGCAGCTTGGAAGGGTACAATCAGCCCCAGCATTTT. Translation: CASSLEGYNQPQHF.

This clonotype was found many times. This chain joins TRBV2 and TRBJ2-3, with 9 nucleotides matching TRBD2. Per the germline V gene, CDR1 is SNHLY and CDR2 is FYNNEI. This CDR3 has 14 residues. V dropped 4 bases and J dropped 4; count of bases not matched to a gene: 3. CDR3 nucleotide sequence: TGTGCCAGCAGTGGCGGGAGGGCCCCAGATACGCAGTATTTT. Its translation: CASSGGRAPDTQYF.

This clonotype has at least ten counts. The V gene is TRBV25-1, the J gene TRBJ1-4, with a tentative D call TRBD1 (6 bases). The germline V and J ends were trimmed by 2 bases and 7 bases, with 11 bases remaining between them. Germline V CDR1 and CDR2: MGHDK, SYGVNS. The CDR3 contains 14 residues. The chain's CDR3 is CASSEPQTGEKLFF. The DNA for the CDR3 is TGTGCCAGCAGTGAACCCCAGACAGGTGAAAAACTGTTTTTT.

The rearrangement uses TRBV6-5 and TRBJ1-5; 8 bases agree with TRBD1. Germline V gene lookup returns CDR1 MNHEY and CDR2 SVGAGI. V trimming: 8 bases; J trimming: 1 base; junction bases outside the gene matches: 19. This CDR3 has 19 residues. The CDR3 nucleotides are TGTGCCAGCCCTACGGGCGGACAGGGCGGTGGTACGAGCAATCAGCCCCAGCATTTT. This encodes CASPTGGQGGGTSNQPQHF.

This clonotype came up many times. The rearrangement uses TRBV7-2 and TRBJ2-3, with D tentatively TRBD2 (6 bases). Per the germline V gene, CDR1 is SGHTA and CDR2 is FQGNSA. This CDR3 is built from 18 residues. Trimming took off 5 bases at V and 5 bases at J, with 26 bases between the two ends. CDR3 DNA sequence: TGTGCCAGCAGCCCCGAAGCTGGGACTCGGAGAACCCAAGATACGCAGTATTTT. Amino acid sequence: CASSPEAGTRRTQDTQYF.

This clonotype was recorded a few times. V usage is TRBV5-1 and J usage is TRBJ2-7, with 8 positions matching TRBD1. Germline CDR1 and CDR2: SGHRS and YFSETQ. Trimming took 4 bases from V and 7 from J; bases not matched to a gene: 13. CDR3 size: 15 residues. The CDR3 here is CASSPLAGQGGEQYF. The CDR3, as DNA: TGCGCCAGCAGCCCCCTTGCCGGACAGGGTGGTGAGCAGTACTTC.

The table lists this clonotype with many counts. The chain is built from TRBV6-5 and TRBJ1-2; D is unclear. The length of the CDR3 is 12 residues. V dropped 7 bases and J dropped 9 bases, with 15 bases sitting between them. Germline V gene sequence: CDR1 MNHEY, CDR2 SVGAGI. The chain's CDR3 is CASTLGGMSYTF. CDR3 DNA sequence: TGTGCCAGCACCCTGGGAGGGATGAGCTACACCTTC.

The table lists this clonotype with many counts. The rearrangement uses TRBV20-1 and TRBJ2-2; perhaps TRBD1 as D (6 bases). CDR1 is DFQATT and CDR2 is SNEGSKA in the germline V gene (reference sequence). The V end lost 6 bases, the J end lost 3 bases, and 20 bases lay between the germline ends. This CDR3 has 16 residues. CDR3 sequence: CSARTPGVADTGELFF. CDR3 nucleotide sequence: TGCAGTGCCAGGACTCCAGGGGTGGCGGACACCGGGGAGCTGTTTTTT.

This clonotype was observed at least ten times. The J gene is TRBJ2-5, the V gene TRBV30, with D unresolved. The CDR3 covers 12 residues. Per germline, CDR1 GTSNPN and CDR2 SVGIG (reference sequence). Trimming shortened V by 5 bases and J by 1 base, and 8 bases separated the two germline ends. The chain's CDR3 is CAWRSSQETQYF. CDR3 in DNA: TGTGCCTGGCGAAGTAGCCAAGAGACCCAGTACTTC.

CDR3 sequence: CASSTRTSGGTGELFF. The CDR3 DNA reads as TGTGCCAGCAGCACGAGGACTAGCGGGGGGACCGGGGAGCTGTTTTTT. V is TRBV13 and J is TRBJ2-2; 14 bases agree with TRBD2. Losses at the gene ends were 5 bases for V and 5 bases for J; bases not matched to a gene: 4. Germline V gene lookup returns CDR1 PRHDT and CDR2 FYEKMQ (reference sequence). CDR3 length equals 16 residues.

This clonotype has at least ten counts. The chain carries TRBV12-3 or TRBV12-4 and TRBJ1-2; TRBD1 matches 7 bases. V was clipped by 5 bases and J by 7 bases; unmatched bases: 13. The CDR3 runs 15 residues. The CDR3, as DNA: TGTGCCAGCAGTCCGGGAGACAGGGCCGAGAGTGGCTACACCTTC. This encodes CASSPGDRAESGYTF.

This sequence joins TRBV28 and TRBJ1-2, with TRBD1 matching over 10 bases. V lost 5 bases, J lost 7 bases, and 7 bases stayed unmatched. This CDR3 is 14 amino acids long. Germline loops: CDR1 MDHEN, CDR2 SYDVKM. CDR3 nucleotide sequence: TGTGCCAGCAGTCCCGGGACAGGGGTCTCTGGCTACACCTTC. Protein product: CASSPGTGVSGYTF.

This clonotype was observed many times. The gene calls are TRBV5-1 and TRBJ1-1, with D unresolved. The V end lost 3 bases, the J end lost 2 bases, and 14 bases lay between the germline ends. The CDR3 sequence is 15 residues long. Germline CDR1 is SGHRS and CDR2 is YFSETQ. The CDR3 bases are TGCGCCAGCAGCTCCCCGGCCGGCCCCAACACTGAAGCTTTCTTT. Protein: CASSSPAGPNTEAFF.

In regard to this clonotype: No DNA is shown, since the ends of the CDR3 on it are uncertain; the CDR3 is the one TCRdb lists. J is TRBJ2-2 and V is TRBV18. The germline V gene has CDR1 KGHSH and CDR2 LQKENI. Termini included, the CDR3 measures 15 amino acids. CDR3: CASSPPSHTGELFFF.